Listed below are T cell receptor beta chains from one sample, sequenced in a study of T cell changes during pregnancy in multiple sclerosis. The protocol was immunoSEQ multiplex PCR, while the TCRdb copy is restricted to in-frame clones and leaves out a portion. The sample has around 39,000 clones; nearly 95% are singletons. The sample was CD4+ T cells from peripheral blood mononuclear cells, taken in the third trimester of pregnancy. The source is a female donor in good health, enrolled as a control in a pregnancy study. CDR3s include the opening cysteine and the closing phenylalanine or tryptophan. The D gene is left open where the match is weak.

TRBJ1-4 - TRBV18 CASSQGSSNEKLFF TGTGCCAGCTCCCAGGGGTCCTCTAATGAAAAACTGTTTTTT
TRBJ2-7 TRBD1 TRBV29-1 CSVEGGQGDHEQYF TGCAGCGTTGAAGGGGGACAGGGGGACCACGAGCAGTACTTC
TRBJ2-3 - TRBV7-2 CASSPRQGTDTQYF TGTGCCAGCAGCCCACGACAGGGCACAGATACGCAGTATTTT
TRBJ1-2 - TRBV29-1 CSVKPGTQANYGYTF TGCAGCGTTAAACCCGGGACTCAAGCTAACTATGGCTACACCTTC
TRBJ1-1 - TRBV5-1 CASSLGRQVGQNTEAFF TGCGCCAGCAGCTTGGGGCGACAAGTAGGACAGAACACTGAAGCTTTCTTT
TRBJ2-4 - TRBV28 CASSLGSAGAKNIQYF TGTGCCAGCAGTTTAGGGAGTGCCGGGGCCAAAAACATTCAGTACTTC
TRBJ1-1 - TRBV19 CASSMRGGTEAFF TGTGCCAGTAGTATGAGGGGGGGCACTGAAGCTTTCTTT
TRBJ2-1 TRBD2 TRBV4-3 CASSQGRGVYNEQFF TGCGCCAGCAGCCAAGGGCGGGGGGTATACAATGAGCAGTTCTTC
TRBJ1-5 - TRBV7-2 CASSLGPGPQHF TGTGCCAGCAGCTTAGGTCCGGGGCCCCAGCATTTT
TRBJ1-5 - TRBV19 CASSIGQVRNQPQHF TGTGCCAGTAGTATAGGGCAGGTACGCAATCAGCCCCAGCATTTT
TRBJ2-7 TRBD1 TRBV4-3 CASSGGQGSSYEQYF TGCGCCAGCAGTGGGGGACAGGGAAGCTCCTACGAGCAGTACTTC
TRBJ1-2 TRBD1 TRBV29-1 CSVDLGGASDGYTF TGCAGCGTTGATCTAGGGGGCGCTTCCGATGGCTACACCTTC
TRBJ2-1 - TRBV5-4 CASSFAQGRSYNEQFF TGTGCCAGCAGCTTCGCGCAGGGCCGGTCCTACAATGAGCAGTTCTTC
TRBJ2-5 - TRBV7-9 CASSLTGVSGKGTQYF TGTGCCAGCAGCTTGACGGGGGTATCTGGTAAGGGGACCCAGTACTTC